The rows below give T cell receptor beta chains drawn from one sample of a study of T cells in Graves' hyperthyroidism and ophthalmopathy. TCRdb re-called the multiplex PCR reads with MiXCR, one entry per CDR3 protein. The sample carries about 560,000 distinct CDR3 sequences, over 15% recorded once. The sample consisted of blood. The source of these receptors is a woman aged 18-29 years with Graves' hyperthyroidism. Both conserved end residues are part of each CDR3. The D gene is left open where the match is weak. For some rows the clone size is stated as once, few or many, or as a class when expanded; others skip it.

d_call j_call v_call clone_size cdr3_nt cdr3_aa
TRBD1 TRBJ1-6 TRBV7-9 many TGTGCCAGCAGCCTGACAGGGGTTGATTCACCCCTCCACTTT CASSLTGVDSPLHF
- TRBJ2-2 TRBV9 few TGTGCCAGCAGCGTAGAGTGGAGGGGCGGGGAGCTGTTTTTT CASSVEWRGGELFF
- TRBJ1-5 TRBV6-1 - TGTGCCAGCAGTCCCCTCTTGTATAGCAATCAGCCCCAGCATTTT CASSPLLYSNQPQHF
- TRBJ1-3 TRBV28 few TGTGCCAGCAGTTTGGGTCCCGGGGCTGGAAACACCATATATTTT CASSLGPGAGNTIYF
- TRBJ1-5 TRBV20-1 - TGCAGTGCTAGGGGGATGACAGTCAATCAGCCCCAGCATTTT CSARGMTVNQPQHF
TRBD2 TRBJ2-7 TRBV5-5 many TGTGCCAGCAGCTGGGACGCGGGGGGACCATACGAGCAGTACTTC CASSWDAGGPYEQYF
- TRBJ2-1 TRBV6-1 many TGTGCCAGCAGTGCTAGCGTCGGCTCCTACAATGAGCAGTTCTTC CASSASVGSYNEQFF
TRBD1 TRBJ1-2 TRBV12-3/TRBV12-4 - TGTGCCAGCAGTCCGGGACAGGGGAGTTTTAACTATGGCTACACCTTC CASSPGQGSFNYGYTF
- TRBJ2-5 TRBV27 few TGTGCCAGCAGGTCAGGGAAGTGGGGAAGACAAGAGACCCAGTACTTC CASRSGKWGRQETQYF
- TRBJ2-7 TRBV20-1 - TGCAGTGCTAGCCACGGGCAGAAGAATTACGAGCAGTACTTC CSASHGQKNYEQYF
TRBD1 TRBJ2-7 TRBV7-9 - TGTGCCAGCAGCTTACCCGGGACAGGGCGCTCCTACGAGCAGTACTTC CASSLPGTGRSYEQYF
TRBD1 TRBJ1-1 TRBV6-1 - TGTGCCAGCAGAGAAGATCACAGGGGAGTGGGCACTGAAGCTTTCTTT CASREDHRGVGTEAFF
- TRBJ1-2 TRBV6-6 few TGTGCCAGCAGTTACTCTCGATTAACCTATGGCTACACCTTC CASSYSRLTYGYTF
TRBD2 TRBJ2-2 TRBV28 - TGTGCCAGCAGTTTTTTAGCGGGAGGGCCAAGGGCCGGGGAGCTGTTTTTT CASSFLAGGPRAGELFF
TRBD2 TRBJ2-1 TRBV12-3/TRBV12-4 few TGTGCCAGCAGTCTCGGACTAGCCTATGAGCAGTTCTTC CASSLGLAYEQFF
- TRBJ1-5 TRBV5-1 few TGCGCCAGCAGCTTGGGGTCGGCGGGTCAGCCCCAGCATTTT CASSLGSAGQPQHF
- TRBJ2-3 TRBV7-8 many TGTGCCAGCAGCTCATTCGCATCTCGGAGAACGGACAACAATCCTAGCACAGATACGCAGTATTTT CASSSFASRRTDNNPSTDTQYF
- TRBJ2-7 TRBV2 many TGTGCCAGCAGTGAATCGTCCCAGTCCTACGAGCAGTACTTC CASSESSQSYEQYF
- TRBJ1-1 TRBV11-2 many TGTGCCAGCAGCTTAAGGGCAGACATGAACACTGAAGCTTTCTTT CASSLRADMNTEAFF
TRBD2 TRBJ2-7 TRBV27 many TGTGCCAGCAGTCCCTCCGGGACTACAACCTACGAGCAGTACTTC CASSPSGTTTYEQYF
- TRBJ2-3 TRBV7-9 many TGTGCCAGCAGCTCTGACAGCACAGATACGCAGTATTTT CASSSDSTDTQYF
TRBD1 TRBJ1-5 TRBV30 - TGTGCCTGGAGTCCAAACCTACGACAGGGAAATCAGCCCCAGCATTTT CAWSPNLRQGNQPQHF
TRBD2 TRBJ2-7 TRBV12-3/TRBV12-4 many TGTGCCAGCAGTTTTCTAGCGGACGCGTACGAGCAGTACTTC CASSFLADAYEQYF
TRBD1 TRBJ1-1 TRBV19 few TGTGCCAGTAGTGAGGGGGCGAATTTCGGCACTGAAGCTTTCTTT CASSEGANFGTEAFF
- TRBJ1-1 TRBV9 few TGTGCCAGCAGCGGAAAGGGGTTCGCAAGTGAAGCTTTCTTT CASSGKGFASEAFF
- TRBJ2-6 TRBV7-2 - TGTGCCAGCAGCTTAGTAGGGGGGGCCCTCTCTGGGGCCAACGTCCTGACTTTC CASSLVGGALSGANVLTF
- TRBJ2-2 TRBV6-1 - TGTGCCAGCAGGAGGACTGGTAGCACCGGGGAGCTGTTTTTT CASRRTGSTGELFF
TRBD1 TRBJ2-7 TRBV12-3/TRBV12-4 - TGTGCCAGCAGTGGACAGGGGTATGGTTACGAGCAGTACTTC CASSGQGYGYEQYF
TRBD1 TRBJ1-4 TRBV12-3/TRBV12-4 many TGTGCCAGCAGTTCGGGACAGCCCTCTAATGAAAAACTGTTTTTT CASSSGQPSNEKLFF
- TRBJ2-2 TRBV7-2 - TGTGCCAGCAGCTTTTTGATTCCCGGGGAGCTGTTTTTT CASSFLIPGELFF
- TRBJ2-3 TRBV6-2/TRBV6-3 many TGTGCCAGCAGGCCCTTTGGACGGGAAAATCCTAGCACAGATACGCAGTATTTT CASRPFGRENPSTDTQYF
TRBD1 TRBJ2-7 TRBV4-1 few TGCGCCAGCAGCCAACCAACCGGGACAGGGCAGTACGAGCAGTACTTC CASSQPTGTGQYEQYF
TRBD2 TRBJ2-7 TRBV7-2 few TGTGCCAGCAGCTTAGAGGGACTAGCGAGGTACGAGCAGTACTTC CASSLEGLARYEQYF
TRBD1 TRBJ2-7 TRBV28 many TGTGCCAGCAGAACAATGGACAGGGGGGGCAACGAGCAGTACTTC CASRTMDRGGNEQYF
- TRBJ1-1 TRBV7-8 - TGTGCCAGCAGCCCTAGGATCCGGAACGCTTTCTTT CASSPRIRNAFF
TRBD1 TRBJ1-2 TRBV5-1 - TGCGCCAGCAGCTTGGGGGGACAGATGAACTATGGCTACACCTTC CASSLGGQMNYGYTF
- TRBJ2-7 TRBV29-1 - TGCAGCGTTGAATGGGACGACAGCTCCTACGAGCAGTACTTC CSVEWDDSSYEQYF
- TRBJ2-1 TRBV7-6 few TGTGCCAGCAGCCCTACCGCGACTCGGACCTTCTACAATGAGCAGTTCTTC CASSPTATRTFYNEQFF
- TRBJ2-3 TRBV28 many TGTGCCAGCAGTTACGATAGCGACCGTGGTACAGATACGCAGTATTTT CASSYDSDRGTDTQYF
- TRBJ1-1 TRBV20-1 many TGCAGTGCCCCAAACAGGGTTAACACTGAAGCTTTCTTT CSAPNRVNTEAFF
TRBD2 TRBJ2-3 TRBV9 once TGTGCCAGTACCGGGGAGGGGACAGATACGCAGTATTTT CASTGEGTDTQYF
TRBD1 TRBJ1-2 TRBV12-3/TRBV12-4 many TGTGCCAGCAGCGAGCTTGGACAGGACCGGGGCTACACCTTC CASSELGQDRGYTF
- TRBJ1-2 TRBV6-5 - TGTGCCAGCAGTTACTTCCCTGGGAACGGCTACACCTTC CASSYFPGNGYTF
TRBD1 TRBJ2-7 TRBV20-1 many TGCAGTGCTAGTGCACTCACAGGGGGCGGCTACGAGCAGTACTTC CSASALTGGGYEQYF
- TRBJ2-1 TRBV5-1 many TGCGCCAGCAGCTTGGGGCTAGTCTTCAATGAGCAGTTCTTC CASSLGLVFNEQFF
TRBD2 TRBJ2-5 TRBV20-1 few TGCAGTGCTAGAGTAGCGGGGGGGCCGGCCCAGTACTTC CSARVAGGPAQYF
- TRBJ1-2 TRBV5-1 many TGCGCCAGCAGCCGGGGGACACCGGAGGGCTACACCTTC CASSRGTPEGYTF
- TRBJ2-1 TRBV9 many TGTGCCAGCAGCGTAGACGGGGGGCCCTTCAATGAGCAGTTCTTC CASSVDGGPFNEQFF
TRBD1 TRBJ2-1 TRBV6-1 many TGTGCCAGCAGTGTATGGGACAGGGGATCGAATGAGCAGTTCTTC CASSVWDRGSNEQFF
- TRBJ1-5 TRBV27 few TGTGCCAGCAGTTTAGATATAGGGGGCAATCAGCCCCAGCATTTT CASSLDIGGNQPQHF
TRBD1 TRBJ1-1 TRBV19 - TGTGCCAGTAGTATACGCCTACTCTCAGGGGACAGGACTGAAGCTTTCTTT CASSIRLLSGDRTEAFF
- TRBJ1-5 TRBV6-2/TRBV6-3 many TGTGCCAGCAAGGGGGATGACAATCAGCCCCAGCATTTT CASKGDDNQPQHF
- TRBJ2-7 TRBV2 many TGTGCCAGCAGTAGACAGCCGAACCCGATCTACGAGCAGTACTTC CASSRQPNPIYEQYF
- TRBJ1-2 TRBV12-3/TRBV12-4 many TGTGCCAGCAGGGATTCAGGGAAAGGCGGCTACACCTTC CASRDSGKGGYTF
TRBD2 TRBJ2-5 TRBV24-1 - TGTGCCACCAGTGATTGGACCACAGCGGGAGGGCCGCGAGAGACCCAGTACTTC CATSDWTTAGGPRETQYF